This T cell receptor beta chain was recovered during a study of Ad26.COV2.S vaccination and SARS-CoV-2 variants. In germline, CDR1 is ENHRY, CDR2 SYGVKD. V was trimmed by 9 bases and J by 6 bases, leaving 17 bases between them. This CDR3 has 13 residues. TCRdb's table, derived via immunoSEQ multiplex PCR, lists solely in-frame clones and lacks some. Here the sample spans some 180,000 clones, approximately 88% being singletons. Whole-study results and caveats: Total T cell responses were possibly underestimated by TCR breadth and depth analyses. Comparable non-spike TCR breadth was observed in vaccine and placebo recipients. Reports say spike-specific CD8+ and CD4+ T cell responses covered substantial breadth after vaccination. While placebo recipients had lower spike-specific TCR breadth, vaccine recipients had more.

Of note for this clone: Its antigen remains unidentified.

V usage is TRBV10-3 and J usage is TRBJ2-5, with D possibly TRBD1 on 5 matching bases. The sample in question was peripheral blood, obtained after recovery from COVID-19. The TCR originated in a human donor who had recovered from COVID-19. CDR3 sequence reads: CAITMVAGQTQYF. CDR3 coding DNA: TGTGCCATAACTATGGTGGCAGGGCAGACCCAGTACTTC.